This TCR beta chain was documented in a study of identical twins (dated by TCRdb to 2016 to 2018). Broadly, across the study: To test whether fetal clonotypes persist, the study used deep sequencing on TCR alpha and beta repertoires from monozygotic twins, unrelated adults of various ages, and cord blood. Replicate twin experiments were performed at different times using different library preparation protocols to rule out contamination. Summary of the overall study and its limitations: Excess twin sharing in beta out-of-frame sequences was weaker because fewer shared sequences lowered the signal-to-noise ratio. Compared with coincidental sharing between unrelated individuals, out-of-frame TCR alpha sequences shared between twins showed an excess of sequences with low generation probability. Abundant cord blood beta clonotypes carried fewer insertions; young adult naive repertoires showed a weaker similar trend, while memory repertoires showed none. Because the same donors could not be followed over many years, the conclusions relied on cross-sectional statistical analysis. Invariant T cells such as MAIT and iNKT could partly confound zero-insertion analyses, although diverse VJ usage argued against such confounding for most clonotypes. Out-of-frame TCR alpha sharing in monozygotic twins was systematically underestimated by recombination models, whereas sharing between unrelated individuals was in agreement with the recombination models.

This clonotype has a count of ten or more. Its cognate antigen has yet to be identified. No much larger clonotype is one base removed from it; base qualities were not supplied. Every donor was a healthy Caucasian. The twin cohort comprised three pairs of female monozygotic twins, all aged roughly 18 to 30 years. Positive isolation kits from Invitrogen were used to isolate the CD4+ and CD8+ T cell populations. Libraries came from 5' RACE. The sequencer was an Illumina HiSeq 2000. Template switching introduced a universal primer binding site; the final cDNA contained a unique molecular identifier, enabling accurate counting of TCR cDNA molecules. First-strand cDNA for TCR alpha and beta chains was synthesized from specific primers in the conserved constant-segment region. To control for contamination, every cDNA library was double barcoded, receiving both a SMART-Mk sample barcode and Illumina barcodes. TruSeq adapter sequences along with Illumina sample barcodes were introduced in two successive PCR steps. The TCR alpha and beta cDNA libraries were sequenced on the Illumina HiSeq platform using custom primers. On the study's bioinformatics: Unique molecular identifiers were extracted from raw reads with MiGEC, and CDR3 positions were determined with MiXCR. For each individual, recombination models were inferred using an EM algorithm with the repgenHMM and IGoR tools. The analysis of shared clonotypes was done with the tcR package in R, with sharing normalized by the product of cloneset sizes. To study raw recombination free of thymic and clonal selection effects, out-of-frame nonproductive sequences were analyzed. Clones were called with MiXCR by TCRdb after fastp trimmed the public reads at Q25, and only in-frame beta chains were retained. Rows are combined by CDR3 protein, so each entry shows the most common genes and DNA. The authors' filters were not applied to this entry. Here the sample has about 530,000 distinct CDR3 sequences; more than 20% occur a single time. Of the sample, approximately 0.49% is held by the ten largest clones.

V was cut back by 6 bases and J by 9 bases, leaving a gap of 12 bases between them. The CDR3 goes from the cysteine to the phenylalanine over 12 residues. The read is trimmed to its CDR3 DNA, 36 bases read in frame from base 1. The sample also formed part of further work on yellow fever vaccine responses in identical twins. As the second publication notes: The T cell response to vaccination in identical twins was reported by the authors to appear partly convergent and partly personalized. In the study, vaccine-responding T cell clones were precisely tracked in identical twins.

Specimen: CD4+ T cells sorted from blood. This sequence was found in a woman aged 18-29 years in good health. The rearrangement combines TRBV12-3 or TRBV12-4 with TRBJ1-5; the D segment could be TRBD1, given 5 matching bases. This receptor carries the CDR3 CASSDRAWPQHF. Read as DNA, the sequence is TGTGCCAGCAGCGACAGAGCTTGGCCCCAGCATTTT.